This TCR beta chain comes out of a study of regulatory T cells in long-lasting Graves disease (TCRdb year 2021). Regarding the complete study: Patients with newly diagnosed Graves' disease had been on antithyroid drugs for under 3 months. Patients with persistent Graves' disease were compared with patients with newly diagnosed Graves' disease using TCR sequencing and RNA sequencing of peripheral blood. The study was registered as a clinical trial and conducted in China. A total of around 33 samples were covered by TCR sequencing, comprising some 13 persistent and approximately 20 newly diagnosed Graves' disease patients. Study-wide findings and limitations: The authors noted that the small sample size was a limitation that may lower accuracy. A larger number of public clonotypes was shared among persistent patients (about 2,700) than among newly diagnosed patients (roughly 980). Compared with newly diagnosed patients, patients with persistent Graves' disease had lower TCR Shannon entropy and fewer highly expanded clones, which suggests clonal expansion. Sequencing and analysis were restricted to the TCR beta chain. The study examined only peripheral blood because the primary lesion, thyroid tissue, could not be accessed.

The library relied on multiplex PCR. For sequencing, an Illumina HiSeq 4000 was employed. iRepertoire HTBI primers and Arm-PCR amplification of CDR3 regions were used to construct TCR beta libraries. Before sequencing, the PCR products went through gel purification. The authors' pipeline ran thus. A total of roughly 58 TRBV and 14 TRBJ segments were identified across samples and were used for gene usage analysis of CDR3 amino acid clonotypes. COPE and FqMerger were used to merge the filtered high-quality paired reads into contigs. BLAST was used to align contigs to IMGT TRBV, TRBD and TRBJ reference genes, and CDR3 was defined according to IMGT. Highly expanded clones were defined as clonotypes with a frequency above 0.1%. Repertoire diversity was measured by Shannon entropy, and V-J evenness by the Gini coefficient. Public clonotypes were defined as clonotypes shared by more than one individual. In TCRdb, the public reads were trimmed at Q25 with fastp and aligned with MiXCR, with productive beta chains retained. CDR3 protein duplicates are merged, each entry listing the most common genes and DNA. The V and J calls here are based on TCRdb, not the publication. The sample data list 360,000 or so distinct CDR3 sequences, and approximately 16% of these were observed just once. The ten largest clones represent roughly 27% of the sample.

This clonotype was recorded at least ten times. The clone's antigen remains unknown. No base quality values were provided; no much bigger clone lies one nucleotide off. Taken with the paper, the label for time point translates to: newly diagnosed GD, antithyroid drugs for less than 3 months. RNA was extracted from PBMCs in TRIzol for both TCR sequencing and RNA sequencing. Graves' disease was diagnosed according to American Thyroid Association guidelines. Recruitment of patients was carried out at an endocrinology department in Xi'an, China. Each patient gave approximately 10 milliliters of peripheral blood, collected in an EDTA anticoagulant tube. Ficoll Paque Plus density gradient separation was used to isolate PBMCs, and no additional T cell sorting was done. An Agilent 2100 Bioanalyzer and agarose gel were used to assess RNA quality, and a NanoDrop 2000 was used to measure RNA concentration. In addition, the sample was reused for a study of T cells in Graves' hyperthyroidism and ophthalmopathy. As the second publication notes: Stable Graves' hyperthyroidism was defined as no progression to ophthalmopathy during 18 months of follow-up. The hyperthyroidism patients were between 18 and 65 years old and newly diagnosed, with a disease duration of less than 2 months. The study excluded patients with uncontrolled infections, other autoimmune diseases, pregnancy or lactation. Diagnoses relied on clinical symptoms, serum thyroxine and TRAb, thyroid ultrasound and orbital computed tomography. A first-round RT-PCR of the TCR CDR3 used the HTBI primer set with the Qiagen OneStep RT-PCR kit. Most expanded thyroid clonotypes (frequency above 0.001) were also detected in blood, suggesting blood repertoires may reflect thyroid immune responses. Ophthalmopathy was separated from stable hyperthyroidism by a 13 V-J signature model, with over 85% sensitivity and about 84% specificity obtained in cross-validation and 80%/75% obtained in testing. In validation, the model predicted progression to ophthalmopathy a median of around six months before onset, with 70% to 71% sensitivity and 72.22% specificity. A discovery cohort of about 95 patients, roughly 45 with Graves' ophthalmopathy and about 60 with stable Graves' hyperthyroidism, was used to find distinguishing TCR V-J signatures. An independent validation cohort of under 20 hyperthyroidism patients and approximately 16 patients who later progressed to ophthalmopathy tested prospective prediction of ophthalmopathy. The 90 to 100 discovery patients were randomly divided into training and test sets at a 7:3 ratio. Thyroid tissue and blood T-cell repertoires from about six Graves' hyperthyroidism patients were also compared in the study. Once sampling was done, hyperthyroidism patients were given methimazole at a starting dose of 30 mg daily, whereas ophthalmopathy patients were given high-dose intravenous methylprednisolone. Libraries were constructed in a second round of multiplex PCR, after which size selection and purification were performed. The libraries were sequenced on an Illumina HiSeq2000 using paired-end 100 bp reads. Raw data were processed with SOAPnuke, discarding reads with adapters, uncalled bases, mean Phred below 15, or no exact constant-primer or identifier match. High-quality paired reads were merged with COPE v1.2.5, and unique nucleotide sequences were defined as clonotypes. MiTCR v1.1 was used to align the clonotypes against IMGT TRBV, TRBD and TRBJ reference segments. Analysis was restricted to V-J combinations with a frequency above 0.0001, which covered about 99% of repertoires. A TCS score was defined as the ratio of F50 (clonal expansion) to E x V (chaos), with BLOSUM62-based TCRdist applied between CDR3 peptides within each V-J. Welch's t-statistics and random forest reduced several hundred V-J features to roughly 13, which were used in a naive Bayes classifier (R e1071). Sample size was not statistically predetermined, and investigators were not blinded to group allocation. The paper reports TCR Vbeta CDR3 sequencing of roughly 140 peripheral blood samples: some 44 ophthalmopathy, fewer than 80 hyperthyroidism and around 17 progressor patients.

The sequence derives from a man aged 40-49 years with Graves disease. Donor details come from another sample of the same person, matched by shared clones. The sample here was peripheral blood mononuclear cells (PBMCs), taken at new diagnosis, from a patient treated with antithyroid drugs.

The CDR3 reads as follows: CASRDVNQPQHF. Read as DNA, the sequence is TGTGCCAGCAGGGACGTCAATCAGCCCCAGCATTTT. The sequence links TRBV28 to TRBJ1-5, with no D gene named confidently. The CDR3, from cysteine to phenylalanine, totals 12 residues. Solely the CDR3 DNA is kept, with 36 bases framed from the first base. The germline V gene yields MDHEN for CDR1 and SYDVKM for CDR2. Trimming costs V 6 bases and J 3 bases, and their ends lie 6 bases apart.